Below, 7 T cell receptor beta chains from the same sample are listed, as sequenced in a study of T cell repertoires in ileal Crohn's disease. Repertoires were generated with immunoSEQ multiplex PCR, while TCRdb's copy carries only in-frame clones and drops some. The sample holds 15,000 or so clones, just over 90% seen once. Sequenced: ileal tissue. The receptor source for this set is an adult with Crohn's disease.

This clone was seen only a few times. The rearrangement uses TRBV5-1 and TRBJ1-1; D possibly corresponds to TRBD1 (5 bases). This CDR3 contains 13 residues. Germline V gene lookup returns CDR1 SGHRS and CDR2 YFSETQ. Between the trimmed V and J ends, which lost 4 bases and 5 bases, there was a span of 12 bases. CDR3 sequence reads: CASSQGGRTEAFF. CDR3 coding DNA: TGCGCCAGCAGCCAGGGCGGAAGGACTGAAGCTTTCTTT.

The rearrangement joins TRBV10-3 to TRBJ2-5, with TRBD2 identical over 8 bases. The CDR3 spans 14 residues. Germline V gene lookup returns CDR1 ENHRY and CDR2 SYGVKD. V trimming: 3 bases; J trimming: 1 base; junction bases outside the gene matches: 1. CDR3 in amino acids: CAISDGGGQETQYF. Here the CDR3 DNA reads TGTGCCATCAGTGACGGGGGGGGCCAAGAGACCCAGTACTTC.

This chain links TRBV6-5 with TRBJ1-2, with D possibly matching TRBD1 (6 bases). The V end lost 6 bases, the J end lost 1 base, and 12 bases lay between the germline ends. Germline V gene data show CDR1 as MNHEY and CDR2 as SVGAGI. The CDR3 is made up of 14 amino acids. CDR3 DNA sequence: TGTGCCAGCAGCAGACAGGCCCGTAACTATGGCTACACCTTC. Translation: CASSRQARNYGYTF.

The chain joins TRBV27 to TRBJ1-1; D gene uncertain. Germline-derived CDR1 and CDR2 are MNHEY and SMNVEV (reference sequence). This CDR3 has 15 residues. Trimming cost V 7 bases and J 1 base, with 16 bases left between them. CDR3 sequence (DNA): TGTGCCAGCAAGGAGGGTTTGTTAGCGAACACTGAAGCTTTCTTT. The encoded protein is CASKEGLLANTEAFF.

The chain uses TRBV5-1 and TRBJ2-1; perhaps TRBD2 as D (6 bases). Germline assignment: CDR1 SGHRS and CDR2 YFSETQ. This CDR3 contains 15 residues. The ends were cut back, 0 bases at V and 8 bases at J, with 15 bases in the middle. As DNA, the CDR3 is TGCGCCAGCAGCTTGGTGGGTCCGGGGGAGGATGAGCAGTTCTTC. Translating it yields CASSLVGPGEDEQFF.

This clone was observed a single time. This rearrangement joins TRBV19 to TRBJ2-1; possibly TRBD2 for D (6 bases). Germline CDR1 is LNHDA and CDR2 is SQIVND (reference sequence). Trimming took 4 bases from V and 5 from J, leaving 15 bases between them. The CDR3 runs to 15 residues. The CDR3 region has the DNA TGTGCCAGTAGTAGGCAGGGAGGCCCCCACAATGAGCAGTTCTTC. It translates to CASSRQGGPHNEQFF.

V usage is TRBV7-9 and J usage is TRBJ2-7; 8 bases are a match to TRBD1. Germline V CDR1 and CDR2: SEHNR, FQNEAQ (reference sequence). With V trimmed by 2 bases and J by 2 bases, 5 bases remained unmatched. The CDR3 runs 15 residues. The CDR3 DNA follows: TGTGCCAGCAGCTTATCCGGACAGGGAACCTACGAGCAGTACTTC. Protein sequence: CASSLSGQGTYEQYF.